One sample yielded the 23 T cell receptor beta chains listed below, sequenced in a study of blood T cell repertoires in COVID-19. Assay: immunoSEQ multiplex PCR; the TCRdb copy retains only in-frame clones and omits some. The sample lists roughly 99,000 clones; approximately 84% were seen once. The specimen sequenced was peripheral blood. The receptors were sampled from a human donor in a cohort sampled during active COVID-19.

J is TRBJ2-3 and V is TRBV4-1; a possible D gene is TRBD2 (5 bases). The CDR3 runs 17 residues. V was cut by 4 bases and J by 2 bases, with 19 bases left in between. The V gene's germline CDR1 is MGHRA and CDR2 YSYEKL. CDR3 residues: CASSRTPAADPTDTQYF. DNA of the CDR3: TGCGCCAGCAGCCGAACCCCAGCAGCGGACCCCACAGATACGCAGTATTTT.

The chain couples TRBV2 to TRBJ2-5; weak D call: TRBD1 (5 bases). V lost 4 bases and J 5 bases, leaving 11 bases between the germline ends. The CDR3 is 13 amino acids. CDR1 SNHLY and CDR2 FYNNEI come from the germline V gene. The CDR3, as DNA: TGTGCCAGCAGTGGACAGACCAGGGAGACCCAGTACTTC. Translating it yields CASSGQTRETQYF.

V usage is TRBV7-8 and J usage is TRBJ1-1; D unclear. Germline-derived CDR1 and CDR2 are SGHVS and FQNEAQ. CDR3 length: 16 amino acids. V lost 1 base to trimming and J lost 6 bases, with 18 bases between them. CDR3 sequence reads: CASSLGEGGLEAEAFF. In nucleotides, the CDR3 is TGTGCCAGCAGCTTAGGAGAGGGAGGGCTTGAAGCTGAAGCTTTCTTT.

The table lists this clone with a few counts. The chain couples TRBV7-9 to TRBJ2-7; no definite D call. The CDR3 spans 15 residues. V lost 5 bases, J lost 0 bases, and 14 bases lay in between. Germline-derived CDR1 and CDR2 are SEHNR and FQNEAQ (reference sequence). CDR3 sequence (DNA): TGTGCCAGCAGCCACTCCACAGCAAGCTCCTACGAGCAGTACGTC. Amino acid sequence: CASSHSTASSYEQYV.

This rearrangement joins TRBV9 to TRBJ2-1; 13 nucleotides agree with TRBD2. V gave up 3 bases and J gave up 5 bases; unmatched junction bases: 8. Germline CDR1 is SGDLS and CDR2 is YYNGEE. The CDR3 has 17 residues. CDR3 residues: CASSEGLAGSLNNEQFF. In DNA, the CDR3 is TGTGCCAGCAGCGAGGGACTAGCGGGATCCCTCAACAATGAGCAGTTCTTC.

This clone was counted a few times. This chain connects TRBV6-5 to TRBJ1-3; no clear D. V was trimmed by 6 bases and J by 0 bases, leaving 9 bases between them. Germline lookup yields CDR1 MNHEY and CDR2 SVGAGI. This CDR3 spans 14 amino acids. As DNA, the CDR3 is TGTGCCAGCAGCCCCAGAAACTCTGGAAACACCATATATTTT. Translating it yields CASSPRNSGNTIYF.

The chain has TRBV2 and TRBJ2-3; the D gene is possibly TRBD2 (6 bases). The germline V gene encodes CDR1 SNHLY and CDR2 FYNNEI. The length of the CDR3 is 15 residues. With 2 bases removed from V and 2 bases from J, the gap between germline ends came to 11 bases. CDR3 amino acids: CASSEWGLDTDTQYF. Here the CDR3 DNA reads TGTGCCAGCAGTGAATGGGGACTTGACACAGATACGCAGTATTTT.

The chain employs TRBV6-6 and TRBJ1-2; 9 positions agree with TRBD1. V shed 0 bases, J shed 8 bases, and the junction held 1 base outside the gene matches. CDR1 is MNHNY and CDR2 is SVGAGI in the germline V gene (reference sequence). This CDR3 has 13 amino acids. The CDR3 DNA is TGTGCCAGCAGTTACTCAGGGACAGGGGGCTACACCTTC. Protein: CASSYSGTGGYTF.

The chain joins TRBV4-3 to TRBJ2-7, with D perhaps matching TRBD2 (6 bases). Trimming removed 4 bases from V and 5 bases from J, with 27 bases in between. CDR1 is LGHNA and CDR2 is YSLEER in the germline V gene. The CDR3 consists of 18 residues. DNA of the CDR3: TGCGCCAGCAGCCTAAGTCTGGGTTTTGGGACTGCCCGGCACGAGCAGTACTTC. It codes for CASSLSLGFGTARHEQYF.

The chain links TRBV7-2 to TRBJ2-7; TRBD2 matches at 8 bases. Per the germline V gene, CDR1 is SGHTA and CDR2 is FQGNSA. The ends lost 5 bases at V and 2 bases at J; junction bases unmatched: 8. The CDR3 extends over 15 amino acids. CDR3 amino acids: CASSPGGALTYEQYF. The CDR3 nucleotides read TGTGCCAGCAGCCCGGGGGGGGCTTTAACCTACGAGCAGTACTTC.

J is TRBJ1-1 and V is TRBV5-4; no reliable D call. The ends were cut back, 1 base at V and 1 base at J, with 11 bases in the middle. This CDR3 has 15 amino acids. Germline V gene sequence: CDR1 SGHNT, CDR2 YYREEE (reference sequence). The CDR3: CASSLTTSPNTEAFF. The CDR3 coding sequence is TGTGCCAGCAGCTTGACTACGTCCCCGAACACTGAAGCTTTCTTT.

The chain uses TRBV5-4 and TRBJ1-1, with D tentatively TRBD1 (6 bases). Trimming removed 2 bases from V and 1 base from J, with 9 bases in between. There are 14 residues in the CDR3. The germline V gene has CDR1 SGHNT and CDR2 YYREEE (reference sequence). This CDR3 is CASSFGQKNTEAFF. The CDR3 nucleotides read TGTGCCAGCAGCTTCGGACAGAAGAACACTGAAGCTTTCTTT.

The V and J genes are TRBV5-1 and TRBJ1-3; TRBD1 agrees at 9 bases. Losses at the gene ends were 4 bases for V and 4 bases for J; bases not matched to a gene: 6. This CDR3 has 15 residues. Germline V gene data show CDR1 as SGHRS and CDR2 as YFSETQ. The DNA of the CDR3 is TGCGCCAGCAGCACCGGGACAGGGTTCGGAAACACCATATATTTT. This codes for CASSTGTGFGNTIYF.

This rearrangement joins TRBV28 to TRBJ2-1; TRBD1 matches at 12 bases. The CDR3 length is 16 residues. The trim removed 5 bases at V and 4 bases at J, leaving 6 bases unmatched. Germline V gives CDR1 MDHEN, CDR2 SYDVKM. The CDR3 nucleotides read TGTGCCAGCAGTAAGGGGACAGGGGGCGCTTACAATGAGCAGTTCTTC. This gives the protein CASSKGTGGAYNEQFF.

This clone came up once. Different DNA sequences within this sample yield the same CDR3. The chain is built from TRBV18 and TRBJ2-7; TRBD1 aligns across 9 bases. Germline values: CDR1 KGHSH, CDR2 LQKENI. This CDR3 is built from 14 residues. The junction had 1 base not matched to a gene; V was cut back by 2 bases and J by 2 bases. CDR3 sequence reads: CASSPGDRAYEQYF. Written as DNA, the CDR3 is TGTGCCAGCTCACCAGGGGACAGGGCCTACGAGCAGTACTTC.

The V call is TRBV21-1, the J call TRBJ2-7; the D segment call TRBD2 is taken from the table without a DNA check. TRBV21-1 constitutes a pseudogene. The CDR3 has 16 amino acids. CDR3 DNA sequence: TGTGCCAGCAGCATGGTTCGGCTAGCGGGAGGCCGGGAGCAGTACGTC. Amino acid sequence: CASSMVRLAGGREQYV.

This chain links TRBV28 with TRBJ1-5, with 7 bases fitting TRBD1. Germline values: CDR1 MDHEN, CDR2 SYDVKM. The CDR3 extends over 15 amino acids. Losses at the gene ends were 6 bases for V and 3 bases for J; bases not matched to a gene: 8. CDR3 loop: CASRTGTAYNQPQHF. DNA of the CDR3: TGTGCCAGCAGAACCGGGACAGCCTACAATCAGCCCCAGCATTTT.

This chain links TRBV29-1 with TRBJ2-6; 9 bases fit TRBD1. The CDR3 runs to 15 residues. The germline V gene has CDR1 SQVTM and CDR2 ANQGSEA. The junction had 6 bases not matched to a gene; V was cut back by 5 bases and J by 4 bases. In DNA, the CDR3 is TGCAGCGTTAAACAGGGGGCGTTCGGGGCCAACGTCCTGACTTTC. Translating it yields CSVKQGAFGANVLTF.

CDR3 amino acids: CASRHRDMNTEAFF. CDR3 DNA sequence: TGTGCCAGCAGACACAGAGACATGAACACTGAAGCTTTCTTT. This chain links TRBV3-1 (or the pseudogene TRBV3-2) with TRBJ1-1; D ambiguous. Germline assignment: CDR1 LGHDT and CDR2 YNNKEL (reference sequence). The CDR3 has 14 amino acids. V dropped 6 bases and J dropped 0 bases, with 11 bases sitting between them.

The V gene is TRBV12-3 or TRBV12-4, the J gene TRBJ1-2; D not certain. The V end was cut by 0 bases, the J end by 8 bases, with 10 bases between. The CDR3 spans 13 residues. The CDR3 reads CASSLASSQGYTF. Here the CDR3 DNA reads TGTGCCAGCAGTTTAGCGTCTAGCCAGGGCTACACCTTC.

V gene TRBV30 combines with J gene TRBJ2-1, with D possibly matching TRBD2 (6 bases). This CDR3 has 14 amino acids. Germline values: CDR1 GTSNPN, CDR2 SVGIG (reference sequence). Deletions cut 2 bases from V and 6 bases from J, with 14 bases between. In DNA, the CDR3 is TGTGCCTGGAGTTACGACGGGAGTCGCAATGAGCAGTTCTTC. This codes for CAWSYDGSRNEQFF.

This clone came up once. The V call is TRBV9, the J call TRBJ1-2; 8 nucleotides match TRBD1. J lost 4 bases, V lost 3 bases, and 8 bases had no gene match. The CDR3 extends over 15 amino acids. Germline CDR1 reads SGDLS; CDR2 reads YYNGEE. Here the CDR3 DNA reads TGTGCCAGCAGCGCACAGACAGGGGAGCCCTATGGCTACACCTTC. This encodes CASSAQTGEPYGYTF.

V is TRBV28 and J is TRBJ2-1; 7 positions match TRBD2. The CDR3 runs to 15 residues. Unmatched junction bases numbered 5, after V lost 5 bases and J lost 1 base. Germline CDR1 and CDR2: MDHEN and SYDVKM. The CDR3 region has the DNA TGTGCCAGCAGTAACCCGGGGGGATCCTACAATGAGCAGTTCTTC. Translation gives CASSNPGGSYNEQFF.